Listed here is a single TCR beta chain. What it binds is unknown. The germline CDR1 and CDR2 sequences are MNHEY and SVGAGI. The length of the CDR3 is 13 residues. V lost 6 bases and J lost 1, with 9 bases in between. These data belong to a study of T cell responses to AZD1222 COVID-19 vaccine. Study-wide findings and caveats: Seropositivity was recorded at baseline in only 6 or 7 AZD1222 recipients. Spike was spanned by vaccine-associated CD4 TCRs, which were dominant at 160-218 and 743-854. Repertoire sampling occurred only after the peak T cell response.

Data came from immunoSEQ multiplex PCR; TCRdb stores just in-frame clones and leaves some out. The data show around 99,000 clones, with roughly nine tenths seen just once and around 7.5% held by the top ten. The V and J genes are TRBV6-5 and TRBJ1-1; D remains unclear. The material sequenced was peripheral blood, taken on day 0 of AZD1222 vaccination. The sequence derives from an adult in good health. The CDR3 loop reads CASSPHWNTEAFF. As DNA, the CDR3 is TGTGCCAGCAGCCCCCACTGGAACACTGAAGCTTTCTTT.